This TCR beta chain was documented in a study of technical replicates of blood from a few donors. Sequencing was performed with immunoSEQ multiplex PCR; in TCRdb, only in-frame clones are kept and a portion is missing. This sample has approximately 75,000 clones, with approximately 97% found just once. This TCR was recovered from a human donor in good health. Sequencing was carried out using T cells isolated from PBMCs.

CDR3 bases: TGTGCCAGCAGTTTGTGGGACGGCGCGGGGGTGGCTGAAGCTTTCTTT. Translation gives CASSLWDGAGVAEAFF. V and J are TRBV27 and TRBJ1-1; D possibly corresponds to TRBD1 (5 bases). The CDR3 contains 16 residues. In germline, CDR1 is MNHEY, CDR2 SMNVEV (reference sequence). V was trimmed by 3 bases and J by 6 bases, leaving 20 bases between them.